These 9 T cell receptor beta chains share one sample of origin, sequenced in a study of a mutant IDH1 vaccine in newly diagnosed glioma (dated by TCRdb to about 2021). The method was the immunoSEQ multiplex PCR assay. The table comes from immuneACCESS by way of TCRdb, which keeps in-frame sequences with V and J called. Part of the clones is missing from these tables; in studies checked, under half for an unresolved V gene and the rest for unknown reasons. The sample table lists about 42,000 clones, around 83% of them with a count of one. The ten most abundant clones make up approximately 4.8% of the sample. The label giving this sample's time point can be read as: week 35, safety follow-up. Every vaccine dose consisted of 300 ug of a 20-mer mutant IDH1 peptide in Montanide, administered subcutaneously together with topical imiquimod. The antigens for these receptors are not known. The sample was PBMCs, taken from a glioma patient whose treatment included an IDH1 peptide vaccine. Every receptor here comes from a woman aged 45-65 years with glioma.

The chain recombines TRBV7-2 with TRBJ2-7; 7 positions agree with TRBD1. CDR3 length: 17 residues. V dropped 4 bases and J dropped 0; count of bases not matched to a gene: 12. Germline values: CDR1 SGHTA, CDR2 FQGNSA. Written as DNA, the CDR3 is TGTGCCAGCAGCTCGATTTCCGGGACAGACTACTCCTACGAGCAGTACTTC. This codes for CASSSISGTDYSYEQYF.

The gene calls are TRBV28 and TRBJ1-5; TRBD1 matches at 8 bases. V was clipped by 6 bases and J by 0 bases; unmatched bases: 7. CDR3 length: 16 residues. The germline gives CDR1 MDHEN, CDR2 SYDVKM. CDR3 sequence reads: CASSPDDRGSNQPQHF. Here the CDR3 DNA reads TGTGCCAGCAGCCCAGACGACAGGGGTAGCAATCAGCCCCAGCATTTT.

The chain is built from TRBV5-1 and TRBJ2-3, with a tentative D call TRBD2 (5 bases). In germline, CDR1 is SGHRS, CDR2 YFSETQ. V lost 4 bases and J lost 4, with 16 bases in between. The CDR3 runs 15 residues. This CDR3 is CASSINLYGADTQYF. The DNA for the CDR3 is TGCGCCAGCAGCATTAATTTGTACGGGGCAGATACGCAGTATTTT.

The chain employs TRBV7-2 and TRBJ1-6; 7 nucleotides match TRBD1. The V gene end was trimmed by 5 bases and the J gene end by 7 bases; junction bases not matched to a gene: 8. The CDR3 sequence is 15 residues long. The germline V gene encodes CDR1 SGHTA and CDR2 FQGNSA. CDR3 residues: CASSPRGVRNSPLHF. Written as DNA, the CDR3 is TGTGCCAGCAGCCCCAGGGGGGTGCGAAATTCACCCCTCCACTTT.

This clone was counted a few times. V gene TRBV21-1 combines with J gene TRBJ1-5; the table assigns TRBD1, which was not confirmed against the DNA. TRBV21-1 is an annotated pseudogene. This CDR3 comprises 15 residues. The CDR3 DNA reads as TGTGCCAGCAGCCCACCGGGACAGTACAATCAGCCCCAGCATTTT. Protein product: CASSPPGQYNQPQHF.

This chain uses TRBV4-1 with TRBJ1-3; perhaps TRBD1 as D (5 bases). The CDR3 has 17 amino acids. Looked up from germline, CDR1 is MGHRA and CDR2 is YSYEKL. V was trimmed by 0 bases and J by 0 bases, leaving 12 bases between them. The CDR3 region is CASSQDRQLFSGNTIYF. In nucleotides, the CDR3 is TGCGCCAGCAGCCAAGATCGACAGCTCTTCTCTGGAAACACCATATATTTT.

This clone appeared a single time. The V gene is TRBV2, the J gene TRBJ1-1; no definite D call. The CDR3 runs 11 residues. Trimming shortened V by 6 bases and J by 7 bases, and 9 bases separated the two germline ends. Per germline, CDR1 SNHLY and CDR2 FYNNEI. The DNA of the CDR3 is TGTGCCAGCAGCCCCGGTGGTGAAGCTTTCTTT. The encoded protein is CASSPGGEAFF.

The DNA for the CDR3 is TGCGCCAGCAGCCCCGTGGGGCTCTCCTATAATTCACCCCTCCACTTT. The encoded protein is CASSPVGLSYNSPLHF. V usage is TRBV5-1 and J usage is TRBJ1-6, with D maybe TRBD1 (5 bases). CDR1 is SGHRS, CDR2 YFSETQ, per germline. Trimming left V 4 bases short and J 0 bases short, with 11 bases between. The CDR3 sequence is 16 residues long.

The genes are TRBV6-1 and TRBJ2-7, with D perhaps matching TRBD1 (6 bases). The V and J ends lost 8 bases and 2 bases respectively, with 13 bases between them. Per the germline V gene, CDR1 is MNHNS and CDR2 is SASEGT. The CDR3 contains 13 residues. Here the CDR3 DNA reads TGTGCCAGCTGCGTAGACAGGACCTACGAGCAGTACTTC. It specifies CASCVDRTYEQYF.